The rows below give T cell receptor beta chains drawn from one sample of a study of response to subunit inactivated influenza vaccine. MiXCR, applied by TCRdb to the RT-PCR reads, yields one record per CDR3 protein. The repertoire holds roughly 630,000 distinct CDR3 sequences, about 15% seen once, with less than 9% in the top ten. This material consisted of PBMCs from blood, taken 14 to 15 days before vaccination. The receptors derive from a man aged 50 to 60 who received an inactivated influenza vaccine. CDR3s include the opening cysteine and the closing phenylalanine or tryptophan. Each record gives: clone size, D gene, V gene, J gene, CDR3 DNA, CDR3 protein. The D gene is left open where the match is weak. Only part of the rows carry a size: once, few, many, or a class if the clone is expanded.

clone size: few
D gene: -
V gene: TRBV11-2
J gene: TRBJ2-2
CDR3 DNA: TGTGCCAGCAGCTTAGTGGGATTGATTGGTACCCGTGTAGACACCGGGGAGCTGTTTTTT
CDR3 protein: CASSLVGLIGTRVDTGELFF

clone size: -
D gene: -
V gene: TRBV20-1
J gene: TRBJ2-1
CDR3 DNA: TGCAGTGCTAGAGAAGGGGAAAATGAGCAGTTCTTC
CDR3 protein: CSAREGENEQFF

clone size: -
D gene: -
V gene: TRBV7-2
J gene: TRBJ2-7
CDR3 DNA: TGTGCCAGCAGCGTAGCAGCCTACGAGCAGTACTTC
CDR3 protein: CASSVAAYEQYF

clone size: -
D gene: TRBD2
V gene: TRBV20-1
J gene: TRBJ2-1
CDR3 DNA: TGCAGTGCTATTCGACCGGGACTAGGGAATGAGCAGTTCTTC
CDR3 protein: CSAIRPGLGNEQFF

clone size: -
D gene: -
V gene: TRBV27
J gene: TRBJ2-7
CDR3 DNA: TGTGCCAGCAGTTGGGGCAGGGGTTCCTACGAGCAGTACTTC
CDR3 protein: CASSWGRGSYEQYF

clone size: many
D gene: -
V gene: TRBV5-1
J gene: TRBJ2-3
CDR3 DNA: TGCGCCAGCAGCTTGGCCACAGGGATCCGCACAGATACGCAGTATTTT
CDR3 protein: CASSLATGIRTDTQYF

clone size: few
D gene: -
V gene: TRBV7-6
J gene: TRBJ2-5
CDR3 DNA: TGTGCCAGCAGCTTATGGCGGGAAGAGACCCAGTACTTC
CDR3 protein: CASSLWREETQYF

clone size: many
D gene: TRBD1
V gene: TRBV5-4
J gene: TRBJ2-4
CDR3 DNA: TGTGCCAGCAGCTTGGGGGACAGGACCAACATTCAGTACTTC
CDR3 protein: CASSLGDRTNIQYF

clone size: many
D gene: TRBD2
V gene: TRBV5-1
J gene: TRBJ2-2
CDR3 DNA: TGCGCCAGCAGCCCTAGCGGGAGAAACACCGGGGAGCTGTTTTTT
CDR3 protein: CASSPSGRNTGELFF

clone size: few
D gene: TRBD1
V gene: TRBV7-6
J gene: TRBJ2-5
CDR3 DNA: TGTGCCAGCAGCTTAGAAGGGACAGGGACACAAGAGACCCAGTACTTC
CDR3 protein: CASSLEGTGTQETQYF

clone size: few
D gene: -
V gene: TRBV7-8
J gene: TRBJ1-6
CDR3 DNA: TGTGCCAGCAGCTTAGGGGTCGGGGTGTTGGATTCACCCCTCCACTTT
CDR3 protein: CASSLGVGVLDSPLHF

clone size: few
D gene: TRBD2
V gene: TRBV5-6
J gene: TRBJ2-1
CDR3 DNA: TGTGCCAGCAGCGTCTCAAGCGGGGTGCCCTACAATGAGCAGTTCTTC
CDR3 protein: CASSVSSGVPYNEQFF

clone size: few
D gene: -
V gene: TRBV29-1
J gene: TRBJ1-3
CDR3 DNA: TGCAGCGTTATAAGGGCTGGAAACACCATATATTTT
CDR3 protein: CSVIRAGNTIYF

clone size: few
D gene: -
V gene: TRBV20-1
J gene: TRBJ2-1
CDR3 DNA: TGCAGTGCTCTGGGCGGCCTGGGCTACAATGAGCAGTTCTTC
CDR3 protein: CSALGGLGYNEQFF

clone size: many
D gene: -
V gene: TRBV20-1
J gene: TRBJ2-1
CDR3 DNA: TGCAGTGCTACCCGGGGGAGCTCCTACAATGAGCAGTTCTTC
CDR3 protein: CSATRGSSYNEQFF

clone size: -
D gene: TRBD1
V gene: TRBV19
J gene: TRBJ1-1
CDR3 DNA: TGTGCCAGTAGGACGGGACAGACGAACACTGAAGCTTTCTTT
CDR3 protein: CASRTGQTNTEAFF

clone size: many
D gene: -
V gene: TRBV7-9
J gene: TRBJ2-7
CDR3 DNA: TGTGCCAGCAGCTTAGATGGACCTGACAGTTACGAGCAGTACTTC
CDR3 protein: CASSLDGPDSYEQYF

clone size: many
D gene: -
V gene: TRBV5-1
J gene: TRBJ2-1
CDR3 DNA: TGCGCCAGCAGCTTGGTAGGGGGGTACAATGAGCAGTTCTTC
CDR3 protein: CASSLVGGYNEQFF

clone size: -
D gene: TRBD2
V gene: TRBV29-1
J gene: TRBJ2-5
CDR3 DNA: TGCAGCGTCGAGGGCGGGAGGCTTCGACCCCAAGAGACCCAGTACTTC
CDR3 protein: CSVEGGRLRPQETQYF

clone size: -
D gene: TRBD1
V gene: TRBV4-1
J gene: TRBJ2-7
CDR3 DNA: TGCGCCAGCAGCCCTGACAGGGCGAAGCAGTACTTC
CDR3 protein: CASSPDRAKQYF

clone size: -
D gene: TRBD2
V gene: TRBV20-1
J gene: TRBJ2-7
CDR3 DNA: TGCAGTGCTGGAGGCAATCCCGCCCCGACTAGCGGGATGCCCCACGAGCAGTACTTC
CDR3 protein: CSAGGNPAPTSGMPHEQYF

clone size: few
D gene: -
V gene: TRBV4-3
J gene: TRBJ1-6
CDR3 DNA: TGCGCCAGCAGCCAAGATTTACACACGGGGGGGCGAGGGACACCCCTCCACTTT
CDR3 protein: CASSQDLHTGGRGTPLHF

clone size: few
D gene: -
V gene: TRBV7-9
J gene: TRBJ2-1
CDR3 DNA: TGTGCCAGCAGCGTGAATGCGGGGTTCGATGAGCAGTTCTTC
CDR3 protein: CASSVNAGFDEQFF

clone size: -
D gene: TRBD1
V gene: TRBV20-1
J gene: TRBJ2-7
CDR3 DNA: TGCAGTGCTCCGGGACAGAGTTACTACGAGCAGTACTTC
CDR3 protein: CSAPGQSYYEQYF

clone size: -
D gene: -
V gene: TRBV4-3
J gene: TRBJ2-1
CDR3 DNA: TGCGCCAGCAGCCAAGATGGGCACGCGGCGCTCTTC
CDR3 protein: CASSQDGHAALF

clone size: -
D gene: -
V gene: TRBV7-2
J gene: TRBJ2-7
CDR3 DNA: TGTGCCAGCAGCTTATTCGACGAGCAGTACTTC
CDR3 protein: CASSLFDEQYF

clone size: -
D gene: -
V gene: TRBV6-2/TRBV6-3
J gene: TRBJ2-5
CDR3 DNA: TGTGCCAGCAACCACCGCGGGACCCGGGTGGAGACCCAGTACTTC
CDR3 protein: CASNHRGTRVETQYF

clone size: -
D gene: TRBD2
V gene: TRBV7-9
J gene: TRBJ2-1
CDR3 DNA: TGTGCCAGCAGCGCTAGCGGGGGGGCTGTCACCTACAATGAGCAGTTCTTC
CDR3 protein: CASSASGGAVTYNEQFF

clone size: few
D gene: TRBD1
V gene: TRBV7-9
J gene: TRBJ1-6
CDR3 DNA: TGTGCCAGCAGCTTAGGGACAGGGAATCGACGTAATTCACCCCTCCACTTT
CDR3 protein: CASSLGTGNRRNSPLHF

clone size: many
D gene: TRBD1
V gene: TRBV7-2
J gene: TRBJ1-5
CDR3 DNA: TGTGCCAGCAGCTTAGCGACAGGGAGTAATCAGCCCCAGCATTTT
CDR3 protein: CASSLATGSNQPQHF

clone size: -
D gene: TRBD1
V gene: TRBV4-2
J gene: TRBJ2-3
CDR3 DNA: TGTGCCAGCAGCCGAGAAAGGACAGGGCCGCTTGATACGCAGTATTTT
CDR3 protein: CASSRERTGPLDTQYF

clone size: -
D gene: -
V gene: TRBV29-1
J gene: TRBJ2-4
CDR3 DNA: TGCAGCGTGATGGGGGTTTTAGCCAAAAACATTCAGTACTTC
CDR3 protein: CSVMGVLAKNIQYF

clone size: few
D gene: -
V gene: TRBV6-1
J gene: TRBJ2-6
CDR3 DNA: TGTGCCAGCAGCACGGTTGGGTCTGGGGCCAACGTCCTGACTTTC
CDR3 protein: CASSTVGSGANVLTF

clone size: -
D gene: -
V gene: TRBV4-1
J gene: TRBJ2-1
CDR3 DNA: TGCGCCAGCAGCCAAGGGCCGGGACCATACAATGAGCAGTTCTTC
CDR3 protein: CASSQGPGPYNEQFF

clone size: many
D gene: TRBD2
V gene: TRBV11-2
J gene: TRBJ2-4
CDR3 DNA: TGTGCCAGCAGCTCTAGCGGACCAAACATTCAGTACTTC
CDR3 protein: CASSSSGPNIQYF

clone size: -
D gene: -
V gene: TRBV4-3
J gene: TRBJ1-2
CDR3 DNA: TGCGCCAGCAGCCAAGAACTCGGGAATGGCTACACCTTC
CDR3 protein: CASSQELGNGYTF

clone size: -
D gene: -
V gene: TRBV7-8
J gene: TRBJ1-5
CDR3 DNA: TGTGCCAGCAGCCCCCGGGGGTCTATCTCTCAGCCCCAGCATTTT
CDR3 protein: CASSPRGSISQPQHF

clone size: many
D gene: -
V gene: TRBV12-3/TRBV12-4
J gene: TRBJ2-1
CDR3 DNA: TGTGCCAGCAGTTTTGGACGGAATGAGCAGTTCTTC
CDR3 protein: CASSFGRNEQFF

clone size: few
D gene: -
V gene: TRBV5-1
J gene: TRBJ1-1
CDR3 DNA: TGCGCCAGCAGCTTGGGGCAGCTCATGAACACTGAAGCTTTCTTT
CDR3 protein: CASSLGQLMNTEAFF

clone size: -
D gene: -
V gene: TRBV29-1
J gene: TRBJ1-2
CDR3 DNA: TGCAGCGTTGAAGAGAATTGGGGGCGCGGCTATGGCTACACCTTC
CDR3 protein: CSVEENWGRGYGYTF